Described below is a single TCR beta chain sequence and its context. The antigen remains unidentified. The sample belongs to a study of cytomegalovirus exposure and HLA in healthy donors. Study results and caveats: Productive status was seen about 87% or about 30% of the time for most TCR beta V segments in an earlier analysis.

With 60 Vbeta and 13 Jbeta primers, the PCR was carried out. Only in-frame clones appear in the TCRdb table, and some are missing; sequencing was by immunoSEQ multiplex PCR. The table shows about 280,000 clones, with about 90% occurring only once. This CDR3 has 12 amino acids. The germline V gene encodes CDR1 LNHDA and CDR2 SQIVND (reference sequence). Trimming removed 8 bases from V and 7 bases from J, with 12 bases in between. This TCR was recovered from a woman under 30 in good health and CMV-seronegative. Sequenced input: PBMCs. V usage is TRBV19 and J usage is TRBJ1-5, with D perhaps TRBD1 (5 bases). CDR3 sequence: CASGGARQPQHF. The CDR3 DNA is TGTGCCAGTGGAGGGGCAAGGCAGCCCCAGCATTTT.